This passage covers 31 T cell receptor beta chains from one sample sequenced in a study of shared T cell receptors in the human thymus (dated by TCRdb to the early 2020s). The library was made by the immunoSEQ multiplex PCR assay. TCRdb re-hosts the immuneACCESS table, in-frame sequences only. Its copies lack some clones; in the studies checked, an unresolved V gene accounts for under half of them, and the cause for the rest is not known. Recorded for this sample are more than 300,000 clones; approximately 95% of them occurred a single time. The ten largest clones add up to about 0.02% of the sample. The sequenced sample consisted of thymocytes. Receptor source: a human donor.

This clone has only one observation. CDR3 protein: CASTRTGLNEKLFF. CDR3 bases: TGTGCCAGCACCAGGACAGGGCTTAATGAAAAACTGTTTTTT. The V and J genes are TRBV6-1 and TRBJ1-4, with TRBD1 matching over 8 bases. Germline V gene data show CDR1 as MNHNS and CDR2 as SASEGT. J was trimmed by 4 bases and V by 7 bases; bases with no gene match: 5. This CDR3 is 14 amino acids long.

The CDR3 nucleotides are TGTGCCAGCAGCCAGTTAATAGCGGGAGCGGCCTACGAGCAGTACTTC. Its translation: CASSQLIAGAAYEQYF. The chain has TRBV14 and TRBJ2-7; 9 bases line up with TRBD2. With 3 bases clipped from V and 2 bases from J, the junction kept 8 bases outside the gene matches. The CDR3 is made up of 16 amino acids. The V gene's germline CDR1 is SGHDN and CDR2 FVKESK.

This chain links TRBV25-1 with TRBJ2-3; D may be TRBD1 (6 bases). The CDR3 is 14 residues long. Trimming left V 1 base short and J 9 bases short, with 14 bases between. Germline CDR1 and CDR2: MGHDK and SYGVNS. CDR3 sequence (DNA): TGTGCCAGCAGTGAATCCCCGAAGGGGGAGACGCAGTATTTT. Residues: CASSESPKGETQYF.

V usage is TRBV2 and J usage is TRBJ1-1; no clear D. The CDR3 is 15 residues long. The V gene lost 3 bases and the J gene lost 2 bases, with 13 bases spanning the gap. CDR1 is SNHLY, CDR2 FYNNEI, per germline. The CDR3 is CASSDGPGHNTEAFF. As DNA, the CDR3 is TGTGCCAGCAGTGATGGACCAGGTCATAACACTGAAGCTTTCTTT.

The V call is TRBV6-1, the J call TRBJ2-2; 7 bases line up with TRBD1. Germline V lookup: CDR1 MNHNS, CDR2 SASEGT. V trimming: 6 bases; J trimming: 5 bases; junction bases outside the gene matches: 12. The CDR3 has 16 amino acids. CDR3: CASSEWDRFYTGELFF. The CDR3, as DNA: TGTGCCAGCAGCGAATGGGACAGATTTTATACCGGGGAGCTGTTTTTT.

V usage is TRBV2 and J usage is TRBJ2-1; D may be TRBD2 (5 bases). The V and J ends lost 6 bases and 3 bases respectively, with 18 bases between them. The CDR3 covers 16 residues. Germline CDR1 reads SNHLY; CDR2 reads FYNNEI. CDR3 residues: CASSVQRSHLYNEQFF. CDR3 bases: TGTGCCAGCAGCGTCCAGCGGAGCCATCTCTACAATGAGCAGTTCTTC. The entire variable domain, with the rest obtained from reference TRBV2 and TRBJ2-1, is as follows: EPEVTQTPSHQVTQMGQEVILRCVPISNHLYFYWYRQILGQKVEFLVSFYNNEISEKSEIFDDQFSVERPDGSNFTLKIRSTKLEDSAMYFCASSVQRSHLYNEQFFGPGTRLTVL.

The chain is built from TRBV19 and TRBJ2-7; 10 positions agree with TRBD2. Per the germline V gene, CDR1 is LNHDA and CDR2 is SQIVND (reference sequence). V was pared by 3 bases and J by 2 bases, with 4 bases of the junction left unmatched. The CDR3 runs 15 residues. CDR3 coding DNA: TGTGCCAGTAGTATCTTCCTAGCGGGAGCCTACGAGCAGTACTTC. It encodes CASSIFLAGAYEQYF.

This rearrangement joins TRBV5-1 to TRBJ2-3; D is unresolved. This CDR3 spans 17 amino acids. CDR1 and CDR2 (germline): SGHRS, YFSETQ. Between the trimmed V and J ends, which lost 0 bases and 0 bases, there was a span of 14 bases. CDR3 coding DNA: TGCGCCAGCAGCTTGGGACCCCGCCGGTCTAGCACAGATACGCAGTATTTT. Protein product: CASSLGPRRSSTDTQYF.

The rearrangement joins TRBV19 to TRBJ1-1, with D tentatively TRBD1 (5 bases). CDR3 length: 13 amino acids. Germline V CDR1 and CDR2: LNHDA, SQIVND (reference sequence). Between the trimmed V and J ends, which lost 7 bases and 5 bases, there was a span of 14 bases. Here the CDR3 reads CASKFEGPTEAFF. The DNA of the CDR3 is TGTGCCAGTAAATTCGAGGGGCCGACTGAAGCTTTCTTT.

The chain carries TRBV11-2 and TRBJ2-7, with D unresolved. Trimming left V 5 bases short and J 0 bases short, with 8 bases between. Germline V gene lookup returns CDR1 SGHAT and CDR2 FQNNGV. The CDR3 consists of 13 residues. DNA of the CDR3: TGTGCCAGCAGCCCGGGTCTCTCCTACGAGCAGTACTTC. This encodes CASSPGLSYEQYF.

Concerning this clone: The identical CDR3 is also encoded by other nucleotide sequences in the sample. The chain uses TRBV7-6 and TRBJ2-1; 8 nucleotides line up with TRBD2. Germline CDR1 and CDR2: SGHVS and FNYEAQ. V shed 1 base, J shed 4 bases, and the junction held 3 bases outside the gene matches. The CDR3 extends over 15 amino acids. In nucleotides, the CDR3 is TGTGCCAGCAGCTTAGGGCTAGCGGGTTACAATGAGCAGTTCTTC. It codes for CASSLGLAGYNEQFF.

Here the CDR3 DNA reads TGCAGCGTTGATAGGGCTGCTAACTATGGCTACACCTTC. Its protein product is CSVDRAANYGYTF. The chain is built from TRBV29-1 and TRBJ1-2, with no clear D. V shed 3 bases and J shed 0 bases, with 8 bases lying between them. This CDR3 comprises 13 residues. CDR1 SQVTM and CDR2 ANQGSEA come from the germline V gene.

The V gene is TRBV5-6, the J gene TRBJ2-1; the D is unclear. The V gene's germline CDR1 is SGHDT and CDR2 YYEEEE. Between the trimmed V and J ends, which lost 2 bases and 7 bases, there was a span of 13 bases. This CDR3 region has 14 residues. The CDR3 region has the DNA TGTGCCAGCAGCTTCGGCAGGCTCTTTAATGAGCAGTTCTTC. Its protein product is CASSFGRLFNEQFF. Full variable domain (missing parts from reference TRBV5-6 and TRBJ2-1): DAGVTQSPTHLIKTRGQQVTLRCSPKSGHDTVSWYQQALGQGPQFIFQYYEEEERQRGNFPDRFSGHQFPNYSSELNVNALLLGDSALYLCASSFGRLFNEQFFGPGTRLTVL.

The CDR3 region is CASSLKGRTGGKEQYF. The DNA for the CDR3 is TGTGCCAGCAGTTTAAAGGGAAGGACAGGGGGTAAGGAGCAGTACTTC. The chain couples TRBV28 to TRBJ2-7; 10 nucleotides match TRBD1. V was pared by 2 bases and J by 7 bases, with 11 bases of the junction left unmatched. The CDR3 contains 16 residues. The germline V gene has CDR1 MDHEN and CDR2 SYDVKM.

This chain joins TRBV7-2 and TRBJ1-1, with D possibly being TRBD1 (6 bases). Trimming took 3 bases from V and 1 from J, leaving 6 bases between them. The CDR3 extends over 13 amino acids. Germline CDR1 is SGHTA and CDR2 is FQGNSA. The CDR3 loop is CASSLGQNTEAFF. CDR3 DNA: TGTGCCAGCAGCTTGGGACAGAACACTGAAGCTTTCTTT.

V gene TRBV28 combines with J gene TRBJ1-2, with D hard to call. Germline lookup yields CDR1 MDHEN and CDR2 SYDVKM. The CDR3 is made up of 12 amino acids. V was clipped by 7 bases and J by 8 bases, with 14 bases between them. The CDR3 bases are TGTGCCAGCACTAAGGCGGCCCGGGGCTACACCTTC. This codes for CASTKAARGYTF.

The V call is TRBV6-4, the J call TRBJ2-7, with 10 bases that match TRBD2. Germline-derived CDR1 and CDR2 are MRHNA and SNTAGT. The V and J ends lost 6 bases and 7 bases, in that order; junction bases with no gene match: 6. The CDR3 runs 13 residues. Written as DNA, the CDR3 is TGTGCCAGCAGCCAGCGGGAGGGGTGGGAGCAGTACTTC. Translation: CASSQREGWEQYF.

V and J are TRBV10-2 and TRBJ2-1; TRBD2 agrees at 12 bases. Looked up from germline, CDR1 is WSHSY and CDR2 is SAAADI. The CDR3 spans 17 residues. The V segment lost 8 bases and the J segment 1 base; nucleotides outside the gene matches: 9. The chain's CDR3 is CASGEGTSGSSYNEQFF. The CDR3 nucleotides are TGCGCCAGCGGGGAAGGGACTAGCGGGTCATCCTACAATGAGCAGTTCTTC.

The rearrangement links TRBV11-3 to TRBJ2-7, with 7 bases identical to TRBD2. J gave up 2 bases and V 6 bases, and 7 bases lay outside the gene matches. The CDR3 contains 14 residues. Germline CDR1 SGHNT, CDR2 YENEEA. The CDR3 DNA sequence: TGTGCCAGCAGGGCGGGAGACGGAACCTACGAGCAGTACTTC. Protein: CASRAGDGTYEQYF.

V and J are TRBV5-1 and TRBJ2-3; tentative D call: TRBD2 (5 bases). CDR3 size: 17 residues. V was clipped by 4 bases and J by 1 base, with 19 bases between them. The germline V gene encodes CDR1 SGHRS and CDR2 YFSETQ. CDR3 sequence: CASSPWRWVARTDTQYF. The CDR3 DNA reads TGCGCCAGCAGCCCCTGGCGATGGGTAGCGCGCACAGATACGCAGTATTTT.

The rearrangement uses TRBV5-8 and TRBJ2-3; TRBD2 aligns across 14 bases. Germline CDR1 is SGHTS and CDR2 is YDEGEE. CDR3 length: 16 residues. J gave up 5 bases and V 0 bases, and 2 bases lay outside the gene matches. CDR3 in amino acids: CASSLGLAGGIDTQYF. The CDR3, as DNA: TGTGCCAGCAGCTTGGGACTAGCGGGAGGGATAGATACGCAGTATTTT.

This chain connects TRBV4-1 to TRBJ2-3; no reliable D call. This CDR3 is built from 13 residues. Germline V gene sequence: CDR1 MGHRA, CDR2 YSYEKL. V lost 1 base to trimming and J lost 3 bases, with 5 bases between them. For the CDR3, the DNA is TGCGCCAGCAGCCAAGCGGGTACAGATACGCAGTATTTT. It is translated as CASSQAGTDTQYF.

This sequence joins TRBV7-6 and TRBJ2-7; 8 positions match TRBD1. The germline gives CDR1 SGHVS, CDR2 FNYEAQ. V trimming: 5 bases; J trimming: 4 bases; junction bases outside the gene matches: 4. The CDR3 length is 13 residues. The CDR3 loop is CASSMDRVYEQYF. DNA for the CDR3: TGTGCCAGCAGCATGGACAGGGTTTACGAGCAGTACTTC.

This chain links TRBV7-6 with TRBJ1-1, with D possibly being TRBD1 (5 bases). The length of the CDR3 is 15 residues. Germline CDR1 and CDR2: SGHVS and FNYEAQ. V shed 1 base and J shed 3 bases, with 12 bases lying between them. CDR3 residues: CASSLGAGNHTEAFF. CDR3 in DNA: TGTGCCAGCAGCTTAGGAGCAGGGAACCACACTGAAGCTTTCTTT.

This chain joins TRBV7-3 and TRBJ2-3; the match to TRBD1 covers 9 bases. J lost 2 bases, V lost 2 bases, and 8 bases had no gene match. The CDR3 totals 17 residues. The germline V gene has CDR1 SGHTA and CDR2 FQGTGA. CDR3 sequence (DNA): TGTGCCAGCAGCTTATATCCCGGGACAGGGATCACAGATACGCAGTATTTT. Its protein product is CASSLYPGTGITDTQYF.

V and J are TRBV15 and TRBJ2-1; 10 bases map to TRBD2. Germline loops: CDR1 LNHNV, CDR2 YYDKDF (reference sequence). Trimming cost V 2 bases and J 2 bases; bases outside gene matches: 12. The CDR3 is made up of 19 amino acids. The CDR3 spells CATSRNLAGVDPTYNEQFF. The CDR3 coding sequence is TGTGCCACCAGCAGAAACCTAGCGGGAGTTGACCCCACCTACAATGAGCAGTTCTTC. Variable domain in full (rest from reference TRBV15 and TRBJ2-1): DAMVIQNPRYQVTQFGKPVTLSCSQTLNHNVMYWYQQKSSQAPKLLFHYYDKDFNNEADTPDNFQSRRPNTSFCFLDIRSPGLGDTAMYLCATSRNLAGVDPTYNEQFFGPGTRLTVL.

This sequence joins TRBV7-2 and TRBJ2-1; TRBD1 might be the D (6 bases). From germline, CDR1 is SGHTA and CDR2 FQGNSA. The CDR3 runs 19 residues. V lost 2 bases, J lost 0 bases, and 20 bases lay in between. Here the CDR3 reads CASSLPNYRARSSYNEQFF. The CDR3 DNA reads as TGTGCCAGCAGCTTACCAAACTACAGGGCCCGGAGCTCCTACAATGAGCAGTTCTTC.

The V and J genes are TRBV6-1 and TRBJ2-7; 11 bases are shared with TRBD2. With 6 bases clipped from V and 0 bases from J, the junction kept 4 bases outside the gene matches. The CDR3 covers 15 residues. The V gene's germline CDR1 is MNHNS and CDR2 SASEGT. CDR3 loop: CASSGTSGISYEQYF. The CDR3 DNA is TGTGCCAGCAGCGGGACTAGCGGCATCTCCTACGAGCAGTACTTC.

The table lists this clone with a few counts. DNA of the CDR3: TGTGCCTGGGGAAAAGGCCCGGGGTCTCACGAGCAGTACTTC. Protein product: CAWGKGPGSHEQYF. This rearrangement joins TRBV30 to TRBJ2-7, with D perhaps TRBD2 (5 bases). Germline V gene lookup returns CDR1 GTSNPN and CDR2 SVGIG (reference sequence). This CDR3 comprises 14 residues. V was trimmed by 5 bases and J by 5 bases, leaving 19 bases between them.

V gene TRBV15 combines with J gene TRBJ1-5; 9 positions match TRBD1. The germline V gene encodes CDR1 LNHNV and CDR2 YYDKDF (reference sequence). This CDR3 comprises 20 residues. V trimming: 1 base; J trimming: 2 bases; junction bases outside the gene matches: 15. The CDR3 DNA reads TGTGCCACCAGCAGAGTGGCTTACAGGGGGCGGAAAGTGGGCAATCAGCCCCAGCATTTT. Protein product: CATSRVAYRGRKVGNQPQHF.

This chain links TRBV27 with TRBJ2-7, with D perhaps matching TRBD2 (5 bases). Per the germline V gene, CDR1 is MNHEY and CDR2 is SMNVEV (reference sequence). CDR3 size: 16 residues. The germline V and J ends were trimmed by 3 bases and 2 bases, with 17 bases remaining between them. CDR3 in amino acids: CASSFRTRTPPYEQYF. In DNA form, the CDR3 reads TGTGCCAGCAGTTTCAGAACTAGAACCCCCCCCTACGAGCAGTACTTC.